Shown below are 17 T cell receptor beta chains from a single sample sequenced in a study of T-cell memory formation after mild COVID-19. TCRdb itself ran the 5' RACE reads through MiXCR, one entry per CDR3 protein. The profile covers thousands of distinct CDR3 sequences, with more than 15% appearing a single time and around 60% taken by the ten largest. Source material: PBMCs or a T cell subset sorted from them (not recorded which). These TCRs come from an adult woman who had mild COVID-19 (a few samples of this study predate the infection). Cell type and time point are not known.

This clonotype is labeled as medium-sized. The gene calls are TRBV27 and TRBJ2-1; 12 nucleotides agree with TRBD2. CDR3 size: 16 residues. Germline values: CDR1 MNHEY, CDR2 SMNVEV (reference sequence). Trimming at V came to 5 bases and at J to 6 bases, leaving 8 bases not matched to a gene. The CDR3 nucleotides read TGTGCCAGCAGTCCCCACGCGGGACTAGCGGGCAATGAGCAGTTCTTC. Encoded protein: CASSPHAGLAGNEQFF.

Notes on this clonotype: One end of the junction fails to match germline, which may point to a read error. The gene calls are TRBV5-4 and TRBJ2-7; no reliable D call. The CDR3 runs to 14 residues. Germline V gives CDR1 SGHNT, CDR2 YYREEE (reference sequence). The CDR3 here is CASRLVDGTGEQYF. CDR3 DNA: TGTGCCAGCAGATTGGTTGACGGCACGGGCGAGCAGTACTTC.

This clonotype occurred many times. The J gene is TRBJ2-2, the V gene TRBV11-3; possible D gene TRBD2, 6 bases. The length of the CDR3 is 16 residues. Trimming took 5 bases from V and 1 from J, leaving 14 bases between them. CDR1 and CDR2 (germline): SGHNT, YENEEA. In DNA, the CDR3 is TGTGCCAGCAGCCCCCGGGGGAGCGTGAACACCGGGGAGCTGTTTTTT. The encoded protein is CASSPRGSVNTGELFF.

This clonotype occurred many times. V gene TRBV19 combines with J gene TRBJ2-1, with 9 bases fitting TRBD1. Germline V gene data show CDR1 as LNHDA and CDR2 as SQIVND (reference sequence). The CDR3 spans 14 residues. V shed 9 bases and J 5 bases; nucleotides not matched to a gene: 8. The CDR3 DNA follows: TGTGCCAGCTCAACCGGGACAGGGAACAATGAGCAGTTCTTC. It translates to CASSTGTGNNEQFF.

This clonotype was detected many times. The V and J genes are TRBV20-1 and TRBJ1-2, with D unresolved. The CDR3 sequence is 11 residues long. Germline lookup yields CDR1 DFQATT and CDR2 SNEGSKA (reference sequence). CDR3 loop: CKTPLWYGYTF. In DNA, the CDR3 is TGCAAAACACCCCTATGGTATGGCTACACCTTC.

In this sample, this clonotype is medium-sized (0.01 to 0.1%). J is TRBJ2-1 and V is TRBV7-3; 7 bases are a match to TRBD1. V trimming: 5 bases; J trimming: 3 bases; junction bases outside the gene matches: 10. Germline-derived CDR1 and CDR2 are SGHTA and FQGTGA. This CDR3 comprises 16 residues. The CDR3 bases are TGTGCCAGCAGCCCTCGTATAGGGGGCTACTACAATGAGCAGTTCTTC. Translating gives CASSPRIGGYYNEQFF.

The rearrangement joins TRBV24-1 to TRBJ1-1; a weak D match, TRBD1 (5 bases). Germline V gives CDR1 KGHDR, CDR2 SFDVKD. Trimming took 4 bases from V and 1 from J, leaving 6 bases between them. The CDR3 sequence is 13 residues long. The DNA of the CDR3 is TGTGCCACCAGTGAGGGGCAGAACACTGAAGCTTTCTTT. It codes for CATSEGQNTEAFF.

In its sample, this clonotype was seen many times. The chain employs TRBV7-3 and TRBJ1-1, with no clear D. V was cut by 6 bases and J by 6 bases, with 14 bases left in between. CDR1 is SGHTA, CDR2 FQGTGA, per germline. This CDR3 is built from 13 residues. CDR3 amino acids: CASSLQGVAEAFF. CDR3 in DNA: TGTGCCAGCAGTTTACAAGGAGTCGCTGAAGCTTTCTTT.

This clonotype has ten or more counts. The V call is TRBV20-1, the J call TRBJ2-3; TRBD2 agrees at 7 bases. This CDR3 is 16 amino acids long. Germline V gene lookup returns CDR1 DFQATT and CDR2 SNEGSKA (reference sequence). The J segment lost 2 bases and the V segment lost 0 bases, leaving 8 bases of the junction unmatched. Written as DNA, the CDR3 is TGCAGTGCTAGAGATCTAGCGGAGACCTTCACAGATACGCAGTATTTT. Translated: CSARDLAETFTDTQYF.

There are many counts of this clonotype. The J gene is TRBJ2-7, the V gene TRBV3-1; 7 positions agree with TRBD1. This CDR3 has 15 amino acids. Germline loops: CDR1 LGHDT, CDR2 YNNKEL (reference sequence). Germline trimming cut 1 base from V and 2 bases from J; bases unmatched to any gene: 5. CDR3 in amino acids: CASSQAGTAAYEQYF. The DNA of the CDR3 is TGTGCCAGCAGCCAAGCCGGGACAGCCGCCTACGAGCAGTACTTC.

This clonotype qualifies as medium-sized. This rearrangement joins TRBV12-3 or TRBV12-4 to TRBJ2-7; D possibly corresponds to TRBD2 (6 bases). V dropped 6 bases and J dropped 2 bases, with 17 bases sitting between them. CDR3 size: 15 residues. This CDR3 reads CASSTTGTGAYEQYF. The CDR3 DNA follows: TGTGCCAGCAGCACGACCGGGACGGGAGCCTACGAGCAGTACTTC.

In this sample, this clonotype turned up many times. The V and J genes are TRBV4-2 and TRBJ2-3; the match to TRBD1 covers 9 bases. Trimming took 1 base from V and 4 from J; bases not matched to a gene: 12. CDR1 is LGHNA, CDR2 YNFKEQ, per germline. This CDR3 is 18 amino acids long. Here the CDR3 reads CASSQGTGAFPYPDTQYF. In DNA, the CDR3 is TGTGCCAGCAGCCAAGGGACAGGGGCCTTTCCGTACCCAGATACGCAGTATTTT.

This clonotype has at least ten counts. The genes are TRBV5-1 and TRBJ2-4; 10 nucleotides align to TRBD2. There are 16 residues in the CDR3. V shed 4 bases and J 5 bases; nucleotides not matched to a gene: 9. Germline CDR1 SGHRS, CDR2 YFSETQ. The CDR3 region is CASSPSGGALENIQYF. DNA for the CDR3: TGCGCCAGCAGCCCAAGCGGGGGGGCTTTAGAAAACATTCAGTACTTC.

Many counts were recorded for this clonotype. V and J are TRBV4-1 and TRBJ2-7; maybe TRBD2 (6 bases). Germline lookup yields CDR1 MGHRA and CDR2 YSYEKL. This CDR3 spans 15 amino acids. Trimming cost V 1 base and J 3 bases, with 13 bases left between them. In nucleotides, the CDR3 is TGCGCCAGCAGCCAAGTGCGGGGTGGGAACTACGAGCAGTACTTC. This sequence encodes CASSQVRGGNYEQYF.

This clonotype has a count of ten or more. This sequence joins TRBV29-1 and TRBJ1-2; TRBD1 matches at 7 bases. In germline, CDR1 is SQVTM, CDR2 ANQGSEA. The CDR3 loop spans 14 amino acids. V gave up 3 bases and J gave up 5 bases; unmatched junction bases: 9. The CDR3 coding sequence is TGCAGCGTTGAGGGGACAGACCTCTTATATGGCTACACCTTC. Its protein product is CSVEGTDLLYGYTF. Filled out from reference TRBV29-1 and TRBJ1-2, the complete variable domain reads SAVISQKPSRDICQRGTSLTIQCQVDSQVTMMFWYRQQPGQSLTLIATANQGSEATYESGFVIDKFPISRPNLTFSTLTVSNMSPEDSSIYLCSVEGTDLLYGYTFGSGTRLTVV.

This clonotype was observed at least ten times. The chain employs TRBV20-1 and TRBJ1-3; D perhaps matches TRBD1 (6 bases). V gave up 6 bases and J gave up 0 bases, with 12 bases separating them. CDR3 length equals 14 residues. Germline-derived CDR1 and CDR2 are DFQATT and SNEGSKA (reference sequence). CDR3 loop: CSARQARSGNTIYF. CDR3 nucleotide sequence: TGCAGTGCCCGACAGGCTCGCTCTGGAAACACCATATATTTT.

This clonotype was seen repeatedly, ten times or more. The V call is TRBV7-2, the J call TRBJ2-2; D is possibly TRBD2 (6 bases). Looked up from germline, CDR1 is SGHTA and CDR2 is FQGNSA. V lost 5 bases and J 4 bases, leaving 14 bases between the germline ends. This CDR3 is 15 amino acids long. CDR3 sequence: CASSLRERGTGELFF. CDR3 coding DNA: TGTGCCAGCAGCCTACGGGAGAGGGGCACCGGGGAGCTGTTTTTT.